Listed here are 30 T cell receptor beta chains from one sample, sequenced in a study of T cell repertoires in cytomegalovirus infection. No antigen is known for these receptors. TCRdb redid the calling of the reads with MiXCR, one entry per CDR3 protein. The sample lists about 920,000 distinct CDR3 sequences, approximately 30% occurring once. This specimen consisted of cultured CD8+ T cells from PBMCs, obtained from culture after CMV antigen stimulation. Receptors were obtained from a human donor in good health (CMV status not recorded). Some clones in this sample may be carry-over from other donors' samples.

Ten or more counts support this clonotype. The CDR3: CAISESGDRANTEAFF. As DNA, the CDR3 is TGTGCCATCAGTGAGTCGGGGGACAGGGCGAACACTGAAGCTTTCTTT. This chain uses TRBV10-3 with TRBJ1-1; 9 bases match TRBD1. With 0 bases clipped from V and 1 base from J, the junction kept 3 bases outside the gene matches. Germline V gene lookup returns CDR1 ENHRY and CDR2 SYGVKD. The CDR3 is made up of 16 amino acids.

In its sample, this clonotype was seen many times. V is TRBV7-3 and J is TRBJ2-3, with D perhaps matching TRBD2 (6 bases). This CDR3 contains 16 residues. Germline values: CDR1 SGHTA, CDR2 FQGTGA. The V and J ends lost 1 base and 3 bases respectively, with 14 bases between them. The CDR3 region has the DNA TGTGCCAGCAGCTTAAGAGCGGGCCCGGAAACAGATACGCAGTATTTT. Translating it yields CASSLRAGPETDTQYF. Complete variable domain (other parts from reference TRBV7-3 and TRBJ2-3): GAGVSQTPSNKVTEKGKYVELRCDPISGHTALYWYRQSLGQGPEFLIYFQGTGAADDSGLPNDRFFAVRPEGSVSTLKIQRTERGDSAVYLCASSLRAGPETDTQYFGPGTRLTVL.

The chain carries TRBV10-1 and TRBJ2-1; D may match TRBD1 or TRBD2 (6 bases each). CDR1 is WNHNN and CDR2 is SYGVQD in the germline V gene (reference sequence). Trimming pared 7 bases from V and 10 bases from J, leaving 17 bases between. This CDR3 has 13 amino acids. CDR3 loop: CASIGTSREEQFF. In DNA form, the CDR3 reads TGCGCCAGCATTGGGACATCCCGGGAGGAGCAGTTCTTC.

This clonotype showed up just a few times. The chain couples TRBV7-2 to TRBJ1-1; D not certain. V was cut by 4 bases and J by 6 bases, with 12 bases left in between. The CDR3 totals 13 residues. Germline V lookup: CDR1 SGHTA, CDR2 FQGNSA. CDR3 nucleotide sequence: TGTGCCAGCAGCTCCCTGAGGACGGCTGAAGCTTTCTTT. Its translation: CASSSLRTAEAFF.

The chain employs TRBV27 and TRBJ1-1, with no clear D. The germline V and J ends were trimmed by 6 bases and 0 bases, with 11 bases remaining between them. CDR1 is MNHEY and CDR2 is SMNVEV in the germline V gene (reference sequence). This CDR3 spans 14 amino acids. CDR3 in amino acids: CASRVGNLNTEAFF. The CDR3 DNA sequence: TGTGCCAGCAGGGTGGGTAATTTGAACACTGAAGCTTTCTTT.

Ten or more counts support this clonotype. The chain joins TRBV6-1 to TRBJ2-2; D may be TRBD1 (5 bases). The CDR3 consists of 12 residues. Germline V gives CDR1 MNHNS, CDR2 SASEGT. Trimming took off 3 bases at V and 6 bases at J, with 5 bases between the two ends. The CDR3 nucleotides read TGTGCCAGCAGTGACAGGGCCGGGGAGCTGTTTTTT. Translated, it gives CASSDRAGELFF.

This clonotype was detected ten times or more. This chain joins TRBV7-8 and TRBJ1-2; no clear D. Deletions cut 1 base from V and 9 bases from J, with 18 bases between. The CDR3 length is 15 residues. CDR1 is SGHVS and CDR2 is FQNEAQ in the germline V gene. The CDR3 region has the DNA TGTGCCAGCAGCTTAGAAGGCGGGCCGATAGTAAGCTACACCTTC. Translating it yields CASSLEGGPIVSYTF.

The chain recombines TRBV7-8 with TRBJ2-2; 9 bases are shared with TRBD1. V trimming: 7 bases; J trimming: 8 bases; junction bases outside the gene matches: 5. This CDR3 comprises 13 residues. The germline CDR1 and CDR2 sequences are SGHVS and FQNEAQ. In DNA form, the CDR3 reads TGTGCCAGCACCATGACAGGGGGAGGGGAGCTGTTTTTT. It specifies CASTMTGGGELFF.

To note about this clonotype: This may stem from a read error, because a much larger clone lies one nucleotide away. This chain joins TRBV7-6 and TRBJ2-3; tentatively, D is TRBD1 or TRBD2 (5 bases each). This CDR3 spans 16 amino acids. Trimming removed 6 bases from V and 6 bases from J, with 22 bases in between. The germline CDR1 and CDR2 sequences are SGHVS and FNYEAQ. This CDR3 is CASRRGGSHIVDTQYF. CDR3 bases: TGTGCCAGCAGGAGGGGTGGGAGTCACATCGTGGATACGCAGTATTTT.

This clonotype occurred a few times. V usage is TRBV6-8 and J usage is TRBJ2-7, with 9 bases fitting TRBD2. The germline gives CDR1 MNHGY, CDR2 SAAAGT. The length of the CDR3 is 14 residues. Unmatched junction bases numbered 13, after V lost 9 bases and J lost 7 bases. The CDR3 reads CASSPLAGRQEQYF. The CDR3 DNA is TGTGCCAGTTCGCCCCTAGCGGGACGTCAAGAGCAGTACTTC.

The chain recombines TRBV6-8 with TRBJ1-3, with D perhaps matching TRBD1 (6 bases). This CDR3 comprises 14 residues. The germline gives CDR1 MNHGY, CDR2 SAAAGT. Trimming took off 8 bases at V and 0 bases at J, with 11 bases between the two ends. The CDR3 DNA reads TGTGCCAGCGGGGACATTTACTCTGGAAACACCATATATTTT. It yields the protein CASGDIYSGNTIYF.

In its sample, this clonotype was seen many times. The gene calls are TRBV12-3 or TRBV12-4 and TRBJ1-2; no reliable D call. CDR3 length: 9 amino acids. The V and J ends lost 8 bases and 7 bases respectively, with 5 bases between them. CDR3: CASGGGYTF. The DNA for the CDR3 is TGTGCCAGCGGAGGTGGCTACACCTTC.

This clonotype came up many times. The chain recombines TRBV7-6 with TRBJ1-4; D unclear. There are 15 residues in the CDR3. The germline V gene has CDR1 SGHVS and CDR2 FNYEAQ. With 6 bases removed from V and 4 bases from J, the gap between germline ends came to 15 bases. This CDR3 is CASSQSRSLNEKLFF. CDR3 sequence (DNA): TGTGCCAGCAGTCAATCCAGGAGTCTTAATGAAAAACTGTTTTTT.

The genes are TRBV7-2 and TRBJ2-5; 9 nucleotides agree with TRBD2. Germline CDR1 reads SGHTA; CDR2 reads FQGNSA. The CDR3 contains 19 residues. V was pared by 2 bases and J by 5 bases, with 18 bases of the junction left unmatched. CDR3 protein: CASSLRGGGGDIFAETQYF. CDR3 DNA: TGTGCCAGCAGCTTAAGAGGTGGCGGGGGGGACATTTTTGCCGAGACCCAGTACTTC.

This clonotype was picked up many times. The CDR3 sequence: CASSPSIFVSGNQPQHF. In DNA, the CDR3 is TGTGCCAGCAGTCCCTCTATTTTTGTAAGTGGCAATCAGCCCCAGCATTTT. The rearrangement joins TRBV12-3 or TRBV12-4 to TRBJ1-5; D remains ambiguous. Trimming shortened V by 5 bases and J by 2 bases, and 19 bases separated the two germline ends. This CDR3 is 17 amino acids long.

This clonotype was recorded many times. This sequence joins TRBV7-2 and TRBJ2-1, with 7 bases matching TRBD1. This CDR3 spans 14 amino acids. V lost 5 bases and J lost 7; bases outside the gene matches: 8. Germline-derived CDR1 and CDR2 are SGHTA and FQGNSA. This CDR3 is CASSPRQGLNEQFF. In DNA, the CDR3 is TGTGCCAGCAGCCCGCGACAGGGCCTGAATGAGCAGTTCTTC.

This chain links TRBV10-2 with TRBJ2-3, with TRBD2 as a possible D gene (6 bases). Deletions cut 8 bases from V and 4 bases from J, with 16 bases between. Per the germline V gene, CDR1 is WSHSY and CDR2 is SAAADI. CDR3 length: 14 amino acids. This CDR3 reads CASGGTFSADTQYF. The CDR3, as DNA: TGCGCCAGCGGGGGGACGTTTAGCGCAGATACGCAGTATTTT.

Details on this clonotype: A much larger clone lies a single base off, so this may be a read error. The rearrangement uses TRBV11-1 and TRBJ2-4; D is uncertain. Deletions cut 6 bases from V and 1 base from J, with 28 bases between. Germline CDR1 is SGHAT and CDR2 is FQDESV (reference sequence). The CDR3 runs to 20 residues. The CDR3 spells CASSLPDWSLRASAKNIQYF. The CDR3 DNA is TGTGCCAGCAGTCTACCCGACTGGAGCCTCCGGGCATCGGCCAAAAACATTCAGTACTTC.

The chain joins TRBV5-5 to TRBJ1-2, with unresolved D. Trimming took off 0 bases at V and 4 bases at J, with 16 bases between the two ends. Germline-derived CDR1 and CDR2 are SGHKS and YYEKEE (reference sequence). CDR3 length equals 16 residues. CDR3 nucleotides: TGTGCCAGCAGCTTGGTGGGCGAGGGTAAAATCTATGGCTACACCTTC. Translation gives CASSLVGEGKIYGYTF.

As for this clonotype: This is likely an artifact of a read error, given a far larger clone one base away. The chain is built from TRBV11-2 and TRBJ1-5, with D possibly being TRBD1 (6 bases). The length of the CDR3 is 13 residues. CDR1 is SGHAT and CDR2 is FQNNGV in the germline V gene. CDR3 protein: CANSLGGDQPQHF. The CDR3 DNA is TGTGCCAACAGCTTAGGGGGGGATCAGCCCCAGCATTTT.

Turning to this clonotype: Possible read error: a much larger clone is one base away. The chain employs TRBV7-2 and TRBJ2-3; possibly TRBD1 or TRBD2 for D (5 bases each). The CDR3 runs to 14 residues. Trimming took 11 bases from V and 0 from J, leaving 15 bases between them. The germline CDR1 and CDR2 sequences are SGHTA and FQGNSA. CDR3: CASRGGPSTDTQYF. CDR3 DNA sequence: TGTGCCTCACGGGGCGGGCCTAGCACAGATACGCAGTATTTT.

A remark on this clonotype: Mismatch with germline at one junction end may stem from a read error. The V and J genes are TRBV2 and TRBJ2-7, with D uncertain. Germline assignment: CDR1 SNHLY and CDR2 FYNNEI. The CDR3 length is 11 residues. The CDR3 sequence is CASRDTGFMGF. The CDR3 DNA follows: TGTGCCAGCAGGGATACGGGTTTCATGGGGTTC.

The CDR3 loop is CASSTTPPWGAVIPNEQFF. Here the CDR3 DNA reads TGTGCCAGCAGTACCACCCCTCCCTGGGGGGCAGTCATCCCCAATGAGCAGTTCTTC. This rearrangement joins TRBV6-1 to TRBJ2-1; tentatively, D is TRBD1 or TRBD2 (6 bases each). Deletions cut 5 bases from V and 6 bases from J, with 29 bases between. Germline lookup yields CDR1 MNHNS and CDR2 SASEGT. CDR3 length: 19 amino acids.

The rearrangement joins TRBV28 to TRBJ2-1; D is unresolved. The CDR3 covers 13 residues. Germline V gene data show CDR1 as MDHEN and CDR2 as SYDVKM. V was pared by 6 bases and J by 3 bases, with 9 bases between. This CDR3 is CASREKVYNEQFF. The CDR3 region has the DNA TGTGCCAGCAGGGAGAAAGTCTACAATGAGCAGTTCTTC. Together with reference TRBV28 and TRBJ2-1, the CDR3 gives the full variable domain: DVKVTQSSRYLVKRTGEKVFLECVQDMDHENMFWYRQDPGLGLRLIYFSYDVKMKEKGDIPEGYSVSREKKERFSLILESASTNQTSMYLCASREKVYNEQFFGPGTRLTVL.

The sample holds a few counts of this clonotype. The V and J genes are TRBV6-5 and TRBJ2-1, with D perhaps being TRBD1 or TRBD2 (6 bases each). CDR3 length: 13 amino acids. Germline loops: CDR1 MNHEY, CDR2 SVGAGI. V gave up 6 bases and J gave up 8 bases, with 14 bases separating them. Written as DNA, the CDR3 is TGTGCCAGCAGCCCAGACGGGGGCGATGAGCAGTTCTTC. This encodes CASSPDGGDEQFF.

The CDR3 spells CASTLSGRLRSPLHF. The DNA for the CDR3 is TGTGCCAGCACCCTGAGCGGACGGCTCCGTTCACCCCTCCACTTT. The chain carries TRBV27 and TRBJ1-6; D unclear. The CDR3 contains 15 residues. The V gene's germline CDR1 is MNHEY and CDR2 SMNVEV (reference sequence). The ends were cut back, 7 bases at V and 9 bases at J, with 19 bases in the middle.

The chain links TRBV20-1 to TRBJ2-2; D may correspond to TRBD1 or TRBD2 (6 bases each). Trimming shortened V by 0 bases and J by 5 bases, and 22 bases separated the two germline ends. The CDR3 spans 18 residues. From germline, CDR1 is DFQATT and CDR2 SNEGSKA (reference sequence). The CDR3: CSARDLGPLGGGTGELFF. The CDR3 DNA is TGCAGTGCTAGAGACCTTGGGCCACTGGGGGGCGGAACCGGGGAGCTGTTTTTT.

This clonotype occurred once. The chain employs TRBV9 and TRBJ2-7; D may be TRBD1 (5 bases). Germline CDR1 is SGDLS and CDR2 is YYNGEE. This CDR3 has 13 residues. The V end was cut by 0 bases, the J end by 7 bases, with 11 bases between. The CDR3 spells CASSVAKRGEQYF. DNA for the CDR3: TGTGCCAGCAGCGTAGCTAAAAGGGGTGAGCAGTACTTC.

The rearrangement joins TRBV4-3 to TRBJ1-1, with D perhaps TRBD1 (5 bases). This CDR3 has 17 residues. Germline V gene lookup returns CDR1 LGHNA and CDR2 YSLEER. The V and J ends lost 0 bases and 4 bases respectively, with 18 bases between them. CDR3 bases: TGCGCCAGCAGCCAAGATGGAGTGGGTTATGGGGCCACTGAAGCTTTCTTT. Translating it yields CASSQDGVGYGATEAFF.

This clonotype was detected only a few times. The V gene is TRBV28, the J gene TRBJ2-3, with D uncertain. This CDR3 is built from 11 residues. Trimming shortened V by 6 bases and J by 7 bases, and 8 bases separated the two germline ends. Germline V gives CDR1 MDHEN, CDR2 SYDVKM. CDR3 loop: CASSHPHTQYF. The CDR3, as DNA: TGTGCCAGCAGCCACCCTCATACGCAGTATTTT.